Following are 26 T cell receptor beta chains from one sample sequenced in a study of siplizumab effects on memory and regulatory T cells. Using immunoSEQ multiplex PCR, the repertoire was profiled, and TCRdb retains in-frame clones only, with some absent. The sample lists more than 70,000 clones; more than 85% were seen once. The specimen was CD8+ T cells sorted from blood. Source of these receptors: a human donor in good health.

The count of this clone is one. The J gene is TRBJ2-2, the V gene TRBV27; D not certain. The CDR3 totals 15 residues. With 1 base removed from V and 2 bases from J, the gap between germline ends came to 8 bases. In germline, CDR1 is MNHEY, CDR2 SMNVEV (reference sequence). CDR3 protein: CASSLYQANTGELFF. Written as DNA, the CDR3 is TGTGCCAGCAGTTTATACCAGGCCAACACCGGGGAGCTGTTTTTT.

The CDR3 is CASSPGRYEQYF. CDR3 nucleotide sequence: TGTGCCAGCAGCCCCGGTCGGTACGAGCAGTACTTC. This chain links TRBV5-6 with TRBJ2-7; D remains unclear. Trimming removed 4 bases from V and 4 bases from J, with 9 bases in between. In germline, CDR1 is SGHDT, CDR2 YYEEEE. CDR3 size: 12 residues.

CDR3 region: CASSLDRGYEQYF. The DNA for the CDR3 is TGTGCCAGCAGCCTGGACAGGGGCTACGAGCAGTACTTC. This sequence joins TRBV7-3 and TRBJ2-7, with 9 bases aligning to TRBD1. Germline CDR1 SGHTA, CDR2 FQGTGA. Germline trimming cut 5 bases from V and 3 bases from J; bases unmatched to any gene: 2. This CDR3 has 13 residues.

The chain is built from TRBV14 and TRBJ2-7; D is ambiguous. This CDR3 spans 15 amino acids. The germline V and J ends were trimmed by 5 bases and 2 bases, with 16 bases remaining between them. Looked up from germline, CDR1 is SGHDN and CDR2 is FVKESK. CDR3 residues: CASSSPLDGAYEQYF. The CDR3, as DNA: TGTGCCAGCAGCTCCCCTTTGGACGGAGCCTACGAGCAGTACTTC.

This chain uses TRBV4-1 with TRBJ2-5, with 11 bases lining up with TRBD2. The V gene end was trimmed by 3 bases and the J gene end by 1 base; junction bases not matched to a gene: 16. The CDR3 totals 20 residues. The germline V gene encodes CDR1 MGHRA and CDR2 YSYEKL. CDR3 region: CASSHGGGLAGGAPQETQYF. CDR3 DNA: TGCGCCAGCAGCCACGGCGGGGGTCTAGCGGGAGGCGCTCCCCAAGAGACCCAGTACTTC.

This sequence joins TRBV7-8 and TRBJ2-5; 7 positions agree with TRBD1. This CDR3 has 15 amino acids. With 3 bases clipped from V and 0 bases from J, the junction kept 4 bases outside the gene matches. CDR1 is SGHVS, CDR2 FQNEAQ, per germline. CDR3 sequence (DNA): TGTGCCAGCAGCTTGACACAGGGGTACCAAGAGACCCAGTACTTC. This encodes CASSLTQGYQETQYF.

The V call is TRBV14, the J call TRBJ2-5, with 8 nucleotides matching TRBD1. The CDR3 runs 17 residues. J gave up 4 bases and V 4 bases, and 14 bases lay outside the gene matches. Germline V gene sequence: CDR1 SGHDN, CDR2 FVKESK. The CDR3 loop reads CASSPWQGASVGETQYF. CDR3 bases: TGTGCCAGCAGCCCCTGGCAGGGGGCGAGCGTTGGAGAGACCCAGTACTTC.

The chain employs TRBV11-2 and TRBJ2-7; D ambiguous. Trimming cost V 7 bases and J 3 bases, with 13 bases left between them. From germline, CDR1 is SGHAT and CDR2 FQNNGV. The CDR3 covers 13 residues. DNA of the CDR3: TGTGCCAGCAAAGGAATCGTGATCTACGAGCAGTACTTC. It encodes CASKGIVIYEQYF.

The rearrangement joins TRBV13 to TRBJ1-2; the match to TRBD1 covers 7 bases. The CDR3 length is 13 residues. Germline CDR1 reads PRHDT; CDR2 reads FYEKMQ (reference sequence). Unmatched junction bases numbered 5, after V lost 6 bases and J lost 4 bases. The CDR3 region is CASSPGTVYGYTF. CDR3 nucleotides: TGTGCCAGCAGTCCGGGGACAGTCTATGGCTACACCTTC.

CDR3 region: CASSVESGRYTDTQYF. The DNA for the CDR3 is TGTGCCAGCAGCGTAGAGTCGGGCAGATACACAGATACGCAGTATTTT. This sequence joins TRBV9 and TRBJ2-3; no firm D call. The V gene lost 0 bases and the J gene lost 2 bases, with 13 bases spanning the gap. The CDR3 runs 16 residues. CDR1 and CDR2 (germline): SGDLS, YYNGEE.

This sequence joins TRBV2 and TRBJ1-2, with D perhaps TRBD1 (6 bases). Germline CDR1 is SNHLY and CDR2 is FYNNEI. The CDR3 sequence is 12 residues long. The V gene lost 8 bases and the J gene lost 8 bases, with 15 bases spanning the gap. The CDR3 is CASGEGGGGYTF. For the CDR3, the DNA is TGTGCCAGCGGCGAAGGGGGGGGCGGCTACACCTTC. Together with reference TRBV2 and TRBJ1-2, the CDR3 gives the full variable domain: EPEVTQTPSHQVTQMGQEVILRCVPISNHLYFYWYRQILGQKVEFLVSFYNNEISEKSEIFDDQFSVERPDGSNFTLKIRSTKLEDSAMYFCASGEGGGGYTFGSGTRLTVV.

The chain couples TRBV4-1 to TRBJ2-7; 11 nucleotides line up with TRBD2. Germline V CDR1 and CDR2: MGHRA, YSYEKL. The CDR3 is 16 residues long. V gave up 4 bases and J gave up 4 bases; unmatched junction bases: 9. The CDR3 nucleotides read TGCGCCAGCAGCCCAATAGCGGGAGGGTCCCTTTACGAGCAGTACTTC. Protein: CASSPIAGGSLYEQYF.

The chain uses TRBV6-6 and TRBJ2-3; TRBD2 matches 12 bases. This CDR3 is built from 16 residues. V shed 2 bases, J shed 3 bases, and the junction held 3 bases outside the gene matches. The V gene's germline CDR1 is MNHNY and CDR2 SVGAGI (reference sequence). CDR3 residues: CASSYPTSGRTDTQYF. DNA for the CDR3: TGTGCCAGCAGTTACCCGACTAGCGGGAGAACAGATACGCAGTATTTT.

This chain joins TRBV7-8 and TRBJ2-1; 11 bases are a match to TRBD1. Unmatched junction bases numbered 8, after V lost 5 bases and J lost 8 bases. Germline V lookup: CDR1 SGHVS, CDR2 FQNEAQ. This CDR3 has 15 amino acids. The CDR3 region is CASSLPGQGEDEQFF. CDR3 nucleotides: TGTGCCAGCAGCCTACCGGGACAGGGGGAGGATGAGCAGTTCTTC.

This chain uses TRBV27 with TRBJ2-7; tentatively, D is TRBD2 (6 bases). Trimming left V 6 bases short and J 6 bases short, with 9 bases between. Germline V gene lookup returns CDR1 MNHEY and CDR2 SMNVEV (reference sequence). The CDR3 has 11 residues. CDR3 in DNA: TGTGCCAGCAGCGTCGGGGGCGAGCAGTACTTC. This encodes CASSVGGEQYF.

This sequence joins TRBV7-8 and TRBJ2-7; tentatively, D is TRBD2 (6 bases). The CDR3 sequence is 14 residues long. V was trimmed by 3 bases and J by 3 bases, leaving 12 bases between them. Germline CDR1 and CDR2: SGHVS and FQNEAQ. CDR3 sequence reads: CASSLRDRRYEQYF. CDR3 DNA sequence: TGTGCCAGCAGCTTGCGGGACCGACGCTACGAGCAGTACTTC. Drawing the rest from reference TRBV7-8 and TRBJ2-7, the complete variable domain is GAGVSQSPRYKVAKRGQDVALRCDPISGHVSLFWYQQALGQGPEFLTYFQNEAQLDKSGLPSDRFFAERPEGSVSTLKIQRTQQEDSAVYLCASSLRDRRYEQYFGPGTRLTVT.

This clone was seen just once. CDR3 region: CASSLGGGELFF. The CDR3, as DNA: TGTGCCAGCAGTTTGGGAGGGGGGGAGCTGTTTTTT. The chain combines TRBV25-1 with TRBJ2-2; 7 bases align to TRBD2. CDR1 and CDR2 from the germline V gene are MGHDK and SYGVNS. Trimming at V came to 5 bases and at J to 8 bases, leaving 2 bases not matched to a gene. The CDR3 runs 12 residues. The full variable domain, completed using reference TRBV25-1 and TRBJ2-2, is EADIYQTPRYLVIGTGKKITLECSQTMGHDKMYWYQQDPGMELHLIHYSYGVNSTEKGDLSSESTVSRIRTEHFPLTLESARPSHTSQYLCASSLGGGELFFGEGSRLTVL.

The chain couples TRBV5-1 to TRBJ2-7; D is uncertain. The CDR3 covers 14 residues. Germline assignment: CDR1 SGHRS and CDR2 YFSETQ. V was trimmed by 0 bases and J by 1 base, leaving 8 bases between them. CDR3 nucleotides: TGCGCCAGCAGCTTGGGGGTTGGATCCTACGAGCAGTACTTC. It codes for CASSLGVGSYEQYF.

The rearrangement links TRBV10-3 to TRBJ1-1, with D possibly matching TRBD1 (5 bases). With 8 bases removed from V and 4 bases from J, the gap between germline ends came to 11 bases. CDR1 ENHRY and CDR2 SYGVKD come from the germline V gene. The CDR3 extends over 12 amino acids. In nucleotides, the CDR3 is TGTGCCATCGCAGCGGGGGGCACTGAAGCTTTCTTT. This codes for CAIAAGGTEAFF.

The chain uses TRBV28 and TRBJ2-7; D unclear. V was pared by 2 bases and J by 0 bases, with 11 bases between. Germline CDR1 reads MDHEN; CDR2 reads SYDVKM. The CDR3 runs to 15 residues. The chain's CDR3 is CASSLTTESSYEQYF. CDR3 sequence (DNA): TGTGCCAGCAGTTTAACGACGGAGAGCTCCTACGAGCAGTACTTC.

The V call is TRBV19, the J call TRBJ2-7, with 10 nucleotides matching TRBD2. The CDR3 extends over 14 amino acids. Germline-derived CDR1 and CDR2 are LNHDA and SQIVND (reference sequence). J gave up 4 bases and V 3 bases, and 3 bases lay outside the gene matches. The chain's CDR3 is CASSITSGTYEQYF. Here the CDR3 DNA reads TGTGCCAGTAGTATCACTAGCGGGACGTACGAGCAGTACTTC.

This sequence joins TRBV27 and TRBJ2-5, with a weak D call TRBD2 (7 bases). This CDR3 spans 16 amino acids. Germline-derived CDR1 and CDR2 are MNHEY and SMNVEV (reference sequence). V was trimmed by 0 bases and J by 4 bases, leaving 15 bases between them. The CDR3 reads CASSLSGGGPPETQYF. In DNA form, the CDR3 reads TGTGCCAGCAGTTTATCAGGGGGAGGGCCCCCAGAGACCCAGTACTTC.

The chain links TRBV19 to TRBJ2-7; 7 bases are shared with TRBD2. CDR1 and CDR2 from the germline V gene are LNHDA and SQIVND (reference sequence). The CDR3 covers 15 residues. J lost 5 bases, V lost 6 bases, and 13 bases had no gene match. CDR3 amino acids: CASSPSGLHTNEQYF. In DNA, the CDR3 is TGTGCCAGTAGCCCTTCGGGACTACATACGAACGAGCAGTACTTC.

The chain has TRBV19 and TRBJ1-1; D not certain. With 6 bases removed from V and 0 bases from J, the gap between germline ends came to 11 bases. The CDR3 consists of 14 residues. Germline V gene sequence: CDR1 LNHDA, CDR2 SQIVND (reference sequence). The CDR3 sequence: CASSEQHMNTEAFF. The CDR3 coding sequence is TGTGCCAGTAGCGAACAGCACATGAACACTGAAGCTTTCTTT.

The rearrangement uses TRBV4-2 and TRBJ2-7, with D uncertain. The CDR3 is 15 amino acids. Germline CDR1 LGHNA, CDR2 YNFKEQ. V was clipped by 4 bases and J by 2 bases, with 15 bases between them. Written as DNA, the CDR3 is TGTGCCAGCAGCCCCCGGGCCGAAACTACCTACGAGCAGTACTTC. Its translation is CASSPRAETTYEQYF.

The chain is built from TRBV9 and TRBJ2-1, with 10 bases matching TRBD2. After removal of 0 bases from V and 5 bases from J, the junction contained 2 bases not matched to a gene. Germline V gene lookup returns CDR1 SGDLS and CDR2 YYNGEE. This CDR3 comprises 15 residues. The CDR3: CASSVVAGGNNEQFF. In DNA form, the CDR3 reads TGTGCCAGCAGCGTAGTAGCGGGAGGAAACAATGAGCAGTTCTTC.